Below, 15 T cell receptor beta chains from the same sample are listed, as sequenced in a study of T-cell memory formation after mild COVID-19. Using its own MiXCR run on the 5' RACE reads, TCRdb lists one record per CDR3 protein. There are 250,000 or so distinct CDR3 sequences in the sample; roughly 18% occur only once, and 20% to 25% lies in the top ten. The sample was PBMCs or a T cell subset sorted from them (not recorded which). The receptors were gathered from a man aged 18 to 30 who had mild COVID-19 (a few samples of this study predate the infection). Cell type and time point are not known.

This chain connects TRBV4-3 to TRBJ2-3; D is uncertain. CDR1 is LGHNA, CDR2 YSLEER, per germline. This CDR3 contains 13 residues. Between the trimmed V and J ends, which lost 1 base and 5 bases, there was a span of 7 bases. The chain's CDR3 is CASSQGVKDTQYF. In DNA form, the CDR3 reads TGCGCCAGCAGCCAAGGGGTAAAAGATACGCAGTATTTT.

Many counts were recorded for this clonotype. The CDR3 reads CASSPQGRGSGNTIYF. The CDR3 DNA reads TGCGCCAGCAGCCCACAGGGTAGGGGTTCTGGAAACACCATATATTTT. The chain carries TRBV5-1 and TRBJ1-3, with a weak D call TRBD1 (6 bases). The CDR3 sequence is 16 residues long. V shed 4 bases and J shed 1 base, with 15 bases lying between them. The germline V gene encodes CDR1 SGHRS and CDR2 YFSETQ.

This clonotype showed up just a few times. The V call is TRBV6-1, the J call TRBJ2-2; D remains ambiguous. V was trimmed by 6 bases and J by 8 bases, leaving 10 bases between them. This CDR3 has 12 amino acids. Germline-derived CDR1 and CDR2 are MNHNS and SASEGT. The CDR3 reads CASRNWLGELFF. CDR3 DNA sequence: TGTGCCAGCAGGAATTGGTTAGGGGAGCTGTTTTTT.

This clonotype was recorded many times. The rearrangement joins TRBV14 to TRBJ2-2; D is uncertain. The CDR3 is 15 residues long. Germline V gives CDR1 SGHDN, CDR2 FVKESK. V gave up 4 bases and J gave up 2 bases, with 11 bases separating them. CDR3 nucleotides: TGTGCCAGCAGCCTCGAGGAGACCAACACCGGGGAGCTGTTTTTT. Its translation: CASSLEETNTGELFF.

This clonotype was observed at least ten times. This rearrangement joins TRBV24-1 to TRBJ2-2, with D possibly TRBD2 on 6 matching bases. The CDR3 is 16 residues long. V lost 4 bases, J lost 7 bases, and 18 bases lay in between. CDR1 KGHDR and CDR2 SFDVKD come from the germline V gene. In DNA form, the CDR3 reads TGTGCCACCAGTGACCCTCGACGGGGGACCCACGGGGAGCTGTTTTTT. This gives the protein CATSDPRRGTHGELFF.

This clonotype was picked up many times. This chain connects TRBV5-1 to TRBJ2-1; 8 bases are shared with TRBD2. There are 17 residues in the CDR3. The germline V gene has CDR1 SGHRS and CDR2 YFSETQ. J lost 9 bases, V lost 2 bases, and 16 bases had no gene match. CDR3 sequence (DNA): TGCGCCAGCAGCTTTTCTCCCGGACTATCGGGGGGGAGTGAGCAGTTCTTC. Its translation: CASSFSPGLSGGSEQFF.

This clonotype occurred a few times. J is TRBJ2-1 and V is TRBV12-3 or TRBV12-4; 10 positions agree with TRBD1. The CDR3 covers 14 residues. Trimming cost V 4 bases and J 10 bases; bases outside gene matches: 7. The CDR3 loop is CASSWTGGIDEQFF. In DNA form, the CDR3 reads TGTGCCAGCAGTTGGACAGGGGGTATTGACGAGCAGTTCTTC.

V is TRBV6-2 or TRBV6-3 and J is TRBJ2-2; tentative D call: TRBD1 (5 bases). The germline V gene has CDR1 MNHEY and CDR2 SVGEGT. V lost 8 bases to trimming and J lost 3 bases, with 13 bases between them. This CDR3 region has 14 residues. DNA for the CDR3: TGTGCCAGCCACATCCGGACACACACCGGGGAGCTGTTTTTT. It codes for CASHIRTHTGELFF.

The chain recombines TRBV5-5 with TRBJ2-5, with D hard to call. CDR3 length: 17 amino acids. The germline V gene encodes CDR1 SGHKS and CDR2 YYEKEE (reference sequence). The V gene lost 0 bases and the J gene lost 2 bases, with 17 bases spanning the gap. The CDR3 DNA sequence: TGTGCCAGCAGCTTGGCCCCTACGGGTGGATCACAAGAGACCCAGTACTTC. Translation gives CASSLAPTGGSQETQYF. The whole variable domain, remainder taken from reference TRBV5-5 and TRBJ2-5, is DAGVTQSPTHLIKTRGQQVTLRCSPISGHKSVSWYQQVLGQGPQFIFQYYEKEERGRGNFPDRFSARQFPNYSSELNVNALLLGDSALYLCASSLAPTGGSQETQYFGPGTRLLVL.

This chain connects TRBV29-1 to TRBJ2-3; TRBD2 might be the D (5 bases). V lost 4 bases and J lost 3, with 8 bases in between. This CDR3 contains 12 residues. Germline lookup yields CDR1 SQVTM and CDR2 ANQGSEA. CDR3 region: CSVARGTDTQYF. CDR3 DNA sequence: TGCAGCGTTGCACGAGGGACAGATACGCAGTATTTT.

The chain employs TRBV29-1 and TRBJ1-2; D gene unclear. V was cut by 4 bases and J by 3 bases, with 6 bases left in between. Germline-derived CDR1 and CDR2 are SQVTM and ANQGSEA. The CDR3 is made up of 11 amino acids. In nucleotides, the CDR3 is TGCAGCGTTGGGGAGGACTATGGCTACACCTTC. Translated, it gives CSVGEDYGYTF. The whole variable domain, filled in from reference TRBV29-1 and TRBJ1-2, reads SAVISQKPSRDICQRGTSLTIQCQVDSQVTMMFWYRQQPGQSLTLIATANQGSEATYESGFVIDKFPISRPNLTFSTLTVSNMSPEDSSIYLCSVGEDYGYTFGSGTRLTVV.

CDR3 DNA: TGTGCCAGCAGCTTTGTCACTGAAGCTTTCTTT. Translating gives CASSFVTEAFF. The chain employs TRBV7-9 and TRBJ1-1; D remains ambiguous. V was shortened by 3 bases and J by 4 bases, with 3 bases between the two germline ends. This CDR3 is built from 11 residues. CDR1 SEHNR and CDR2 FQNEAQ come from the germline V gene (reference sequence).

The sample holds a few counts of this clonotype. This chain uses TRBV12-3 or TRBV12-4 with TRBJ1-5, with 8 bases aligning to TRBD1. V gave up 5 bases and J gave up 5 bases; unmatched junction bases: 8. The CDR3 covers 15 residues. The CDR3, as DNA: TGTGCCAGCAGTCCTAGCGACAGGGGACATCAGCCCCAGCATTTT. Translating it yields CASSPSDRGHQPQHF.

This clonotype was observed many times. The chain combines TRBV5-1 with TRBJ2-5, with TRBD2 identical over 8 bases. The V gene's germline CDR1 is SGHRS and CDR2 YFSETQ. V shed 0 bases, J shed 5 bases, and the junction held 0 bases outside the gene matches. This CDR3 region has 13 residues. The CDR3, as DNA: TGCGCCAGCAGCTTGGGACTAGCGGAGACCCAGTACTTC. This encodes CASSLGLAETQYF.

The gene calls are TRBV18 and TRBJ1-1; D perhaps matches TRBD1 (5 bases). From germline, CDR1 is KGHSH and CDR2 LQKENI. This CDR3 comprises 14 residues. V was shortened by 3 bases and J by 5 bases, with 13 bases between the two germline ends. CDR3 nucleotides: TGTGCCAGCTCACCCGGGGCGATGGGGACTGAAGCTTTCTTT. This gives the protein CASSPGAMGTEAFF.